The T cell receptor (beta chain) under discussion was sequenced for a study of memory CD4+ T cells and cytomegalovirus serostatus. On the study more broadly: Of the healthy Belgian adults, several were CMV seropositive and 20 to 30 seronegative. Overall study findings and caveats: CMV serostatus prediction reached median AUC approximately 0.95, or 0.91 with US-trained model. 67 of 164 known CMV-associated TCRbeta sequences appeared in CD4+ memory.

Germline CDR1 is MNHNS and CDR2 is SASEGT. V trimming: 5 bases; J trimming: 0 bases; junction bases outside the gene matches: 1. CDR3 length equals 15 residues. The sort gate was single viable CD3+CD4+CD8-CD45RO+ cells for memory CD4+ T cells. Comments on this clone: The antigen is undetermined.

Per the study methods: After removing out-of-frame reads, approximately 2.2 million distinct TCRbeta sequences remained. Some clones are missing from TCRdb's copy, which holds only in-frame ones; the method was immunoSEQ multiplex PCR. From that table come the V and J calls and clone size; the DNA was used to work out D and trimming. The table lists over 45,000 clones, roughly 82% of them singletons, with less than 0.5% in the top ten. Sequencing was done on a sample of memory CD4+ T cells from blood. This receptor was obtained from an adult in good health and CMV-seronegative. The V and J genes are TRBV6-1 and TRBJ1-6, with 7 bases matching TRBD1. CDR3 nucleotide sequence: TGTGCCAGCAGTTGGACAGGCTCCTATAATTCACCCCTCCACTTT. It translates to CASSWTGSYNSPLHF.